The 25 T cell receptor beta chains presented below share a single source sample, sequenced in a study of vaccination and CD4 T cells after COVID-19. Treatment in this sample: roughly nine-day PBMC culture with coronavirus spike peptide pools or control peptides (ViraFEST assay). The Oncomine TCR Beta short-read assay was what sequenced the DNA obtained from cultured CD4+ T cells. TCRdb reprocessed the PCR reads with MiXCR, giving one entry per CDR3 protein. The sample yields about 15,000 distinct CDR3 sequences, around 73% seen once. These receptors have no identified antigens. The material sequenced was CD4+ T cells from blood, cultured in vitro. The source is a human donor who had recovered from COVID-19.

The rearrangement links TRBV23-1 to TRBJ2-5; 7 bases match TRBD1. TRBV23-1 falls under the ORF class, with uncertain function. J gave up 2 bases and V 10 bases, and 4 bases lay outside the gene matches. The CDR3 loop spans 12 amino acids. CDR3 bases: TGCGCCACCAGGGGACAGCAAGAGACCCAGTACTTC. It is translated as CATRGQQETQYF.

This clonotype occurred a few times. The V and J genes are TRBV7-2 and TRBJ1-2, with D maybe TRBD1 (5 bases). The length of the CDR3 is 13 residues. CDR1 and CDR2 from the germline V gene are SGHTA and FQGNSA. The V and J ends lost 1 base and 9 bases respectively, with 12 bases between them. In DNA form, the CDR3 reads TGTGCCAGCAGCTTAGAGGGGACCCGGCGCTACACCTTC. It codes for CASSLEGTRRYTF.

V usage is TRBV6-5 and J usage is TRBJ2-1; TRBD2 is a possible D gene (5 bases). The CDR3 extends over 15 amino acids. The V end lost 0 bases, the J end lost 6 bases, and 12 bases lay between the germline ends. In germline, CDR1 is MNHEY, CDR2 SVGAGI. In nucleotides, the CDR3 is TGTGCCAGCAGTTACTCTCCAGCGGTGCTCAATGAGCAGTTCTTC. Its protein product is CASSYSPAVLNEQFF.

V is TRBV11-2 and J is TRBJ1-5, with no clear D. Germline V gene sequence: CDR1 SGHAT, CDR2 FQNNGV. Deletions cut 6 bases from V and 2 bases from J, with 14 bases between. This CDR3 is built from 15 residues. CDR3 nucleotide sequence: TGTGCCAGCAGTTCCGGACTGGTGGGCAATCAGCCCCAGCATTTT. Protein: CASSSGLVGNQPQHF.

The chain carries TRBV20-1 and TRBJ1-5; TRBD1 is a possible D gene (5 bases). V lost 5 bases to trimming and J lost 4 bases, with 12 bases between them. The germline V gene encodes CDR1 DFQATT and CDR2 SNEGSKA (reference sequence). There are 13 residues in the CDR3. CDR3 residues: CSAPRQRNQPQHF. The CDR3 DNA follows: TGCAGTGCTCCGAGACAGAGAAATCAGCCCCAGCATTTT.

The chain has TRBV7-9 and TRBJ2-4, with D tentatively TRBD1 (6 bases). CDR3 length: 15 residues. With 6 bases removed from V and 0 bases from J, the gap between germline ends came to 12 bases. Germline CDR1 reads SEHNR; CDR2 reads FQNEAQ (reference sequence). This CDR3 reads CASSSDRLAKNIQYF. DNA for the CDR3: TGTGCCAGCAGTTCGGACAGACTAGCCAAAAACATTCAGTACTTC. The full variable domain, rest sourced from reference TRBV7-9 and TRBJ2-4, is DTGVSQNPRHKITKRGQNVTFRCDPISEHNRLYWYRQTLGQGPEFLTYFQNEAQLEKSRLLSDRFSAERPKGSFSTLEIQRTEQGDSAMYLCASSSDRLAKNIQYFGAGTRLSVL.

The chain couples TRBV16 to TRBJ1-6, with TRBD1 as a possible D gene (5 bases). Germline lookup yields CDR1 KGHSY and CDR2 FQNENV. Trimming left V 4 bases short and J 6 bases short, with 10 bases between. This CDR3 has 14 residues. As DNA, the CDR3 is TGTGCCAGCAGCCGGGACCGTCGTAATTCACCCCTCCACTTT. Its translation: CASSRDRRNSPLHF.

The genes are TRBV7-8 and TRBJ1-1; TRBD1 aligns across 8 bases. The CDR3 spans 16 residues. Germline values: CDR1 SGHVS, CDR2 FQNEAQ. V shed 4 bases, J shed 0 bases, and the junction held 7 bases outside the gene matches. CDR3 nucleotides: TGTGCCAGCAGCTCCGCAGGGGGCAGGATGAACACTGAAGCTTTCTTT. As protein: CASSSAGGRMNTEAFF. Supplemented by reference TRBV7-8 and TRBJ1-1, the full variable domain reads GAGVSQSPRYKVAKRGQDVALRCDPISGHVSLFWYQQALGQGPEFLTYFQNEAQLDKSGLPSDRFFAERPEGSVSTLKIQRTQQEDSAVYLCASSSAGGRMNTEAFFGQGTRLTVV.

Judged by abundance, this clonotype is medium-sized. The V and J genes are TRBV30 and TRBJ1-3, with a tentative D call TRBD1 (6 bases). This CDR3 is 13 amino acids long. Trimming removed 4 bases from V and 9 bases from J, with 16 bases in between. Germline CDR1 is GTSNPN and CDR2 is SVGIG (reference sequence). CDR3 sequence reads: CAWTDRRPGTIYF. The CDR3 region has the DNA TGTGCCTGGACCGACAGGCGTCCGGGCACCATATATTTT.

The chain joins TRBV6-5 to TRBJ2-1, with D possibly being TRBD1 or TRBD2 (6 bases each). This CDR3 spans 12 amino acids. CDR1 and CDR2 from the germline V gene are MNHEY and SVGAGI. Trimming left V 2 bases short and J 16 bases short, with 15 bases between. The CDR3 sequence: CASSYLGGAIFF. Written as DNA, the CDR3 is TGTGCCAGCAGTTACCTCGGGGGCGCGATATTCTTC.

CDR3 loop: CASAIAGGTDFSPLHF. The DNA of the CDR3 is TGTGCCAGCGCAATAGCTGGGGGGACCGATTTTTCACCCCTCCACTTT. The gene calls are TRBV21-1 and TRBJ1-6; TRBD1 was called by the table and not checked on the DNA. TRBV21-1 constitutes a pseudogene. This CDR3 contains 16 residues.

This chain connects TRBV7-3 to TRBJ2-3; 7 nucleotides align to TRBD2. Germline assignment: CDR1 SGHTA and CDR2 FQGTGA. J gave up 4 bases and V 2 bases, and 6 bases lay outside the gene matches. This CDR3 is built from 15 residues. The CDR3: CASSLGGREADTQYF. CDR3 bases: TGTGCCAGCAGCTTAGGGGGGAGGGAAGCAGATACGCAGTATTTT.

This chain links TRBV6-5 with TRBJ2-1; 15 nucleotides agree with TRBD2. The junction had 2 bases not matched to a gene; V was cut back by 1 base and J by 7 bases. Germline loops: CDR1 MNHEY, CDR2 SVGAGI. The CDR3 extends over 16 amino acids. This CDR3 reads CASSYYGTSGRNEQFF. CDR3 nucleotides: TGTGCCAGCAGTTACTACGGGACTAGCGGGAGGAATGAGCAGTTCTTC.

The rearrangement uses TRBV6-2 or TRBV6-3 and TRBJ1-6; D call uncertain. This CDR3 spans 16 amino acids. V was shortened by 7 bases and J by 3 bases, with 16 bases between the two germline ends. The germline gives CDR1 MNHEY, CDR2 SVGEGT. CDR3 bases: TGTGCCAGCACGGCCCGAATTGTGGACTATAATTCACCCCTCCACTTT. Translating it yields CASTARIVDYNSPLHF.

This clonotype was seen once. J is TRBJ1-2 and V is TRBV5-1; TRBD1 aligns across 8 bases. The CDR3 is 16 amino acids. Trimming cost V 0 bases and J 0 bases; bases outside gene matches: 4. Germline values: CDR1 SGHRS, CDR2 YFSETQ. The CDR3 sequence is CASSLGGQGSNYGYTF. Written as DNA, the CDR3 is TGCGCCAGCAGCTTGGGCGGACAGGGTTCTAACTATGGCTACACCTTC.

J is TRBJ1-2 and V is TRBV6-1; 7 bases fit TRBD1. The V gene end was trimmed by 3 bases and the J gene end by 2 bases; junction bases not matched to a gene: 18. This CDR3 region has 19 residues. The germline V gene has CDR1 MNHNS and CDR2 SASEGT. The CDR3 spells CASSDTPAGGIFPNYGYTF. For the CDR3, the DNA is TGTGCCAGCAGTGATACCCCAGCAGGGGGGATCTTCCCCAACTATGGCTACACCTTC.

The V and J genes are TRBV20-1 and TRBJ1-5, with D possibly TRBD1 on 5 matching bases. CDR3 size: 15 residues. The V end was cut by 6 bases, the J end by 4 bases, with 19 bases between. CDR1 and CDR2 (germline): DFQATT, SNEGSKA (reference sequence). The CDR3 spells CSARDGGSGNQPQHF. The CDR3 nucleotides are TGCAGTGCCCGTGACGGGGGGAGTGGGAATCAGCCCCAGCATTTT.

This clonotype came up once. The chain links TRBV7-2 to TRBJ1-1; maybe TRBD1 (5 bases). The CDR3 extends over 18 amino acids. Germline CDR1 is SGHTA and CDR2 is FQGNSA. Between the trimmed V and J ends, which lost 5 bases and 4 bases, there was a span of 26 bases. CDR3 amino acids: CASSPWGGRSPGGTEAFF. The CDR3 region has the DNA TGTGCCAGCAGCCCTTGGGGCGGCAGGTCTCCTGGTGGCACTGAAGCTTTCTTT.

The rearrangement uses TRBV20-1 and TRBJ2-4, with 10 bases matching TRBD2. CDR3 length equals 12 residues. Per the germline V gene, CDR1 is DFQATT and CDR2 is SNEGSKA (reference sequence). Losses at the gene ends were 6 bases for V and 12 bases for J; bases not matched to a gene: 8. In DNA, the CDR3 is TGCAGTGCATTGCTAGCGGGAGTCACTCAGTACTTC. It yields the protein CSALLAGVTQYF.

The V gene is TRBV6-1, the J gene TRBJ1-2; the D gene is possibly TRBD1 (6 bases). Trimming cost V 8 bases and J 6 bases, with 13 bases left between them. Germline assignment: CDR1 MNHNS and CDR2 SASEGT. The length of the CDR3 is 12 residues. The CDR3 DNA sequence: TGTGCCAGCGTCCCCACAGGGCATGGCTACACCTTC. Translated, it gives CASVPTGHGYTF.

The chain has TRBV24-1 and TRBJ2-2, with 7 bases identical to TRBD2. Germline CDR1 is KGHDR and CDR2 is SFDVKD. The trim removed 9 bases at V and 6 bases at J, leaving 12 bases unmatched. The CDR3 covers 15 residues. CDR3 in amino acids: CATGGDYPTPGELFF. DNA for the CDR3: TGTGCCACCGGGGGGGACTACCCCACCCCCGGGGAGCTGTTTTTT.

CDR3 in amino acids: CATSTENTEAFF. CDR3 bases: TGTGCCACCTCGACAGAAAACACTGAAGCTTTCTTT. This chain links TRBV24-1 with TRBJ1-1; possibly TRBD1 for D (5 bases). Trimming took off 9 bases at V and 2 bases at J, with 9 bases between the two ends. Germline values: CDR1 KGHDR, CDR2 SFDVKD. The CDR3 contains 12 residues.

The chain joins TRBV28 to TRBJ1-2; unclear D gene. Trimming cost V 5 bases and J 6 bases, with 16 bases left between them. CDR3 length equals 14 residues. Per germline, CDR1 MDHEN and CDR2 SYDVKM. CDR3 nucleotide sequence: TGTGCCAGCAGTCCCCCCGGGAACCGGAATGGCTACACCTTC. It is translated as CASSPPGNRNGYTF.

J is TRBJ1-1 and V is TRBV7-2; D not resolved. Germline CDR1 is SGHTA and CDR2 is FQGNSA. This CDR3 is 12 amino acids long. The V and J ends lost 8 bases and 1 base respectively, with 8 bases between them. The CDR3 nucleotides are TGTGCCAGCGGGTCCAGGAACACTGAAGCTTTCTTT. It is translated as CASGSRNTEAFF.

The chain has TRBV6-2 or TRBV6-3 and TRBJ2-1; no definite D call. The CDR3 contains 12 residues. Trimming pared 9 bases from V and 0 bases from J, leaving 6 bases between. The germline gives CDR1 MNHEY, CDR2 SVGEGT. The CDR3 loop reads CASQSSYNEQFF. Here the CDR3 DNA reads TGTGCCAGTCAGAGCTCCTACAATGAGCAGTTCTTC.